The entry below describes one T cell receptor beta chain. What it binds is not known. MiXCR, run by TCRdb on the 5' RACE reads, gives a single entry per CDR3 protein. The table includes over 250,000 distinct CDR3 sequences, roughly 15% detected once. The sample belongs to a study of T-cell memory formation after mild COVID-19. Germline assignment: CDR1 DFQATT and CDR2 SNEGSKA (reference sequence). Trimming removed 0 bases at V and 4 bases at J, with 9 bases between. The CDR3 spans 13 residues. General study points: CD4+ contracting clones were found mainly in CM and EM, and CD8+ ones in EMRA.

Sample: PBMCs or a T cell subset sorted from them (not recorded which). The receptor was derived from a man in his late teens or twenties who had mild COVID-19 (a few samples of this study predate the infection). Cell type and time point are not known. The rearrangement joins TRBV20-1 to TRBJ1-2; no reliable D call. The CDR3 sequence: CSARDRRSYGYTF. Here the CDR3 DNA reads TGCAGTGCTAGAGATCGACGTAGCTATGGCTACACCTTC.